This is a list of T cell receptor beta chains from one sample in a study of blood T cell repertoires in COVID-19. Produced via immunoSEQ multiplex PCR; TCRdb's table is partial and in-frame only. The sample has fewer than 250,000 clones, roughly 81% seen once; the top ten hold under 4.5%. The source material was peripheral blood. The receptor source for this set is a man aged 50-59 years with acute or convalescent COVID-19. CDR3s leave out the opening cysteine and the closing phenylalanine or tryptophan. Each record gives: CDR3 protein, clone size, J gene, V gene. Not every row has a clone size; where given, it reads once, few, many or a size class.

CDR3: ATLSSGNTIY
size: -
J: TRBJ1-3
V: TRBV19

CDR3: SASIGAGKGSGNTIY
size: few
J: TRBJ1-3
V: TRBV20-1

CDR3: ASSQEVISGRSGAF
size: -
J: TRBJ1-1
V: TRBV3-1/TRBV3-2

CDR3: ASSEVAVGYGYT
size: -
J: TRBJ1-2
V: TRBV2

CDR3: ATSDWTSGSTYNEQF
size: -
J: TRBJ2-1
V: TRBV24-1

CDR3: ASSYSTKGNRGYT
size: -
J: TRBJ1-2
V: TRBV6-5

CDR3: ASSNRGLGTEAF
size: -
J: TRBJ1-1
V: TRBV27

CDR3: ASSQQGGDQPQH
size: -
J: TRBJ1-5
V: TRBV4-2

CDR3: ASSQDLTGNRYEQY
size: -
J: TRBJ2-7
V: TRBV4-2

CDR3: ASSLAGGNSYEQY
size: -
J: TRBJ2-7
V: TRBV5-1

CDR3: ASSLVQAGGYT
size: -
J: TRBJ1-2
V: TRBV11-2

CDR3: ASSPKGTASYEQY
size: few
J: TRBJ2-7
V: TRBV9

CDR3: ASSPRAGAQANYGYT
size: -
J: TRBJ1-2
V: TRBV18

CDR3: ASSSPATGQETQY
size: -
J: TRBJ2-5
V: TRBV7-6

CDR3: ASSQPRDRYYQPQH
size: few
J: TRBJ1-5
V: TRBV4-1

CDR3: ASSNWDRDNQPQH
size: -
J: TRBJ1-5
V: TRBV19

CDR3: ASSLGQGTDTQY
size: -
J: TRBJ2-3
V: TRBV27

CDR3: ASSSGVATNEQF
size: many
J: TRBJ2-1
V: TRBV18

CDR3: ASSLIGGQPQH
size: once
J: TRBJ1-5
V: TRBV12-3/TRBV12-4

CDR3: ASSLNRGDEKLF
size: -
J: TRBJ1-4
V: TRBV5-1

CDR3: ASSQSPGSQYTQY
size: once
J: TRBJ2-3
V: TRBV3-1/TRBV3-2

CDR3: ASSQDARVNTGELF
size: few
J: TRBJ2-2
V: TRBV4-1

CDR3: ASRPQGNQPQH
size: -
J: TRBJ1-5
V: TRBV12-3/TRBV12-4

CDR3: ASTPGRGASEQY
size: -
J: TRBJ2-7
V: TRBV27

CDR3: ASSSKDSRFEGDTQY
size: -
J: TRBJ2-3
V: TRBV5-1

CDR3: ASSPRLGGSGTGELF
size: -
J: TRBJ2-2
V: TRBV18

CDR3: ARTYGKLNQPQH
size: -
J: TRBJ1-5
V: TRBV21-1

CDR3: ASSSPQGNQPQH
size: -
J: TRBJ1-5
V: TRBV5-1

CDR3: ASSRRRDTQY
size: -
J: TRBJ2-3
V: TRBV7-6

CDR3: ASRPPGQIYGYT
size: once
J: TRBJ1-2
V: TRBV6-5

CDR3: AISSTGEALRAF
size: -
J: TRBJ1-1
V: TRBV10-3

CDR3: ATSRDGSQGEQY
size: -
J: TRBJ2-7
V: TRBV15